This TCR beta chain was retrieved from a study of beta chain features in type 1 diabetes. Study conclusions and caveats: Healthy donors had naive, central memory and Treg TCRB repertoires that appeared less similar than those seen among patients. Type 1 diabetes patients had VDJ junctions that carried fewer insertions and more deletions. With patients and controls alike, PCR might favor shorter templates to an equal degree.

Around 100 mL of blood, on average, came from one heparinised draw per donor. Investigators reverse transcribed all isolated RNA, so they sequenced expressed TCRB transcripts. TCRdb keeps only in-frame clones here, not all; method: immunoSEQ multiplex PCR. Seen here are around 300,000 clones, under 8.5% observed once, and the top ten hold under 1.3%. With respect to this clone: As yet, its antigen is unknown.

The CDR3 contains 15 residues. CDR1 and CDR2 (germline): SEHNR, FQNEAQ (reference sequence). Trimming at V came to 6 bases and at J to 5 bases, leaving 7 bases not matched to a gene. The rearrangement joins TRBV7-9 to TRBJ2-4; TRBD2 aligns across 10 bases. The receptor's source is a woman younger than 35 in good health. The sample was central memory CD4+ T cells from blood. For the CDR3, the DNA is TGTGCCAGCAGTCGCAGCAGCGGGGGGGAAAACATTCAGTACTTC. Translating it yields CASSRSSGGENIQYF.